This TCR beta chain appears in the sequencing data of a study of long-term antiretroviral therapy in people with HIV. Germline loops: CDR1 SGHTA, CDR2 FQGNSA. The CDR3 totals 15 residues. The V end was cut by 1 base, the J end by 3 bases, with 10 bases between. This clone has only one observation. They ran version v3.0 of the immunoSEQ assay at survey level. Produced via immunoSEQ multiplex PCR; TCRdb's table is partial and in-frame only. The sample holds 25,000 to 35,000 clones; about 90% are singletons and the top ten take 3.6%. This TCR derives from a woman younger than 30 with HIV. The sample here was unsorted PBMCs, taken 1.8 years after starting antiretroviral therapy. The V gene is TRBV7-2, the J gene TRBJ1-3; a weak D match, TRBD1 (6 bases). CDR3 sequence (DNA): TGTGCCAGCAGCTTAGGCTCAGGGGATGGAAACACCATATATTTT. The encoded protein is CASSLGSGDGNTIYF.